The source of this T cell receptor beta chain is a study of CD8+CD57+ T cells in acquired aplastic anemia. Genomic DNA, serving as template, underwent TCR beta VDJ and CDR3 profiling. MiXCR was run by TCRdb on the reads, yielding one entry per CDR3 protein. Of some 180,000 distinct CDR3 sequences in the sample, roughly 50% are singletons; the top ten hold 13%. In its sample, this clonotype was seen many times. Sequencing was done on patients that had shown CD8+CD57+ cell expansion by flow cytometry. Germline CDR1 and CDR2: PRHDT and FYEKMQ (reference sequence). CDR3 length: 12 amino acids. Trimming pared 5 bases from V and 3 bases from J, leaving 8 bases between.

The sequencing sample was made of sorted CD4+, CD8+, or CD8+CD57+ T cells (not recorded which) from PBMCs. V and J are TRBV13 and TRBJ2-7; D not resolved. This clonotype originated in a human donor with aplastic anemia. CDR3 in amino acids: CASSQSNYEQYF. The CDR3 coding sequence is TGTGCCAGCAGCCAATCGAACTACGAGCAGTACTTC.